The T cell receptor beta chain under discussion was sequenced for a study of blood T cells in healthy people across ages. In this sample, this clonotype turned up once. The germline gene is not matched at one end of the junction; a read error may be the cause. For the second PCR, which ran for 7 to 11 cycles, a sample-barcoded 5' primer and a J-beta primer mix were used. MiXCR, applied by TCRdb to the 5' RACE reads, yields one record per CDR3 protein. The profile shows approximately 800,000 distinct CDR3 sequences, more than 35% of them singletons. The V gene's germline CDR1 is ENHRY and CDR2 SYGVKD. This CDR3 has 14 amino acids.

Sequencing used blood. The TCR sequence derives from a man older than 75 in good health. The chain couples TRBV10-3 to TRBJ2-3; 10 bases agree with TRBD2. The CDR3 sequence is CAMSVSGRSDTQYF. CDR3 nucleotide sequence: TGTGCCATGAGTGTTAGCGGGAGGTCAGATACGCAGTATTTT.